Described below is a single TCR beta chain sequence and its context. This clone has a single count. It lacks a known antigen. Per-base quality was not reported, and no clone a single base away is much larger than it. The data were taken from a study of cytomegalovirus exposure and HLA in healthy donors listed by TCRdb under 2017. Study-level background: An earlier analysis of some 620 of the donors reported approximately 280 Gb of sequence data and 95 million to 120 million unique TCR beta sequences obtained from about 179 million T cells. To predict cytomegalovirus infection status, the study brought together high-throughput TCR immunosequencing, statistical association of individual TCRs with disease status, and machine learning. Every discovery cohort repertoire had been produced on one sequencing platform. Among roughly 400 genotyped donors of the cohort, an average of roughly 230,000 unique TCR beta nucleotide sequences was sequenced per donor, of which about 18% were non-productive. The aim of the study was to test whether cataloging public T cell receptors could identify signatures of past pathogen exposure. Using immunosequencing, the study profiled T cell repertoires from about 620 subjects and related those repertoires to cytomegalovirus serostatus. An early release that covered 500 to 800 HLA-typed donors contained 300 to 350 gigabases of sequencing data and tens of millions of unique TCR sequences. Typing coverage differed by locus: A, B, C, DRB1 and DQB1 were typed in about 620-630 donors, DQA1 in about 510, DPA1 in roughly 590, and DPB1 in approximately 450. A later genetic analysis took genome-wide SNP genotypes for about 55% of the 666 donors and used that subset as a discovery cohort. Among the approximately 420 genotyped donors, approximately 82% belonged to the genetic ancestry cluster associated with self-reported Caucasian donors. Rather than drawing on any new phenotypic data, the later analysis identified candidate immune exposures from TCR beta sequences and the way those sequences occurred across donors. An earlier analysis of roughly 600 of the donors used high-throughput TCR beta sequencing to judge whether each TCR beta V gene segment behaved as functional or pseudogenic. A later analysis re-analyzed previously published TCR beta repertoires from 500 to 700 donors and added high-resolution HLA genotyping to study TCR occurrence patterns. Along with the roughly 670-subject first cohort, a separate validation cohort of around 120 different subjects was used. Alongside the repertoire data, information on donor age, sex, ethnicity and CMV serostatus was compiled. Roughly five DR-DQ haplotypes were handled as single units for association and clustering, since linkage in the cohort was strong. Both class I and class II loci were covered by HLA typing, at four-digit resolution. Study-level results and caveats: In a later analysis, the rate of TCR association differed among HLA loci, with DRB1 alleles having the most associated TCRs and HLA-C alleles having the fewest. Because HLA typing was unavailable for some donors at each locus, only the typed subset was used in association tests. Most TCR sequences were seen in very few donors, while some public TCRs were found in many individuals. The authors suggested that the approach could potentially be generalized to other disease states and immunological phenotypes. Because counts were too low, around 18 rarely observed V segments, including chromosome 9 orphons, were left out of the earlier analysis of approximately 500 of the donors. A total of 150 to 200 TCR beta chains were listed by the study as associated with cytomegalovirus. When HLA alleles, especially DR and DQ, strongly co-occurred, TCR associations were difficult to assign to individual alleles. Immune exposure information for the cohort was limited to CMV serostatus. In a later analysis, around 17,000 TCR beta sequences were associated with specific HLA alleles at a false discovery rate of 0.05. Linkage disequilibrium might explain the correlated functional status among segregating V segments, but an unknown experimental factor could not be ruled out. A later analysis found that HLA-associated TCR beta chains were more clonally expanded and had lower generation probabilities than equally common non-associated chains. An association between a missense DCLRE1C variant and V-gene and J-gene trimming of TCR beta chains was found in a later genetic analysis and replicated in an independent cohort. Most CMV-associated TCR beta chains appeared to be HLA-restricted in a later analysis, and the HLA associations seemed to be driven largely by CMV exposure. In an earlier analysis of more than 500 of the donors, most TCR beta V segments appeared in productive rearrangements about 87% or about 30% of the time, broadly matching IMGT annotations. A few of the identified cytomegalovirus-associated TCR beta chains were confirmed in vitro to be specific for cytomegalovirus antigens. The cohort was sequenced for TCR beta chains only, and without alpha or paired-chain data the features that could be detected were limited. A further reported finding was that TCR beta sequences accurately predicted the HLA-A and HLA-B alleles for most subjects in the first cohort. Several of the top co-occurrence clusters appeared to be linked to parvovirus B19, influenza, CMV and Epstein-Barr virus, according to a later analysis. The sequencing pipeline was judged likely to have produced a cluster of highly shared sequence variants as a technical artifact. Cytomegalovirus status was reported to be diagnosed by the classifier with high specificity and sensitivity in both the original and validation cohorts. According to a later genetic analysis, donors in an Asian-associated ancestry cluster had fewer N-insertions in productive TCRs than the approximately 670-donor mean. Presence/absence analyses assumed roughly uniform sequencing depth across donors, an assumption that may not hold.

In total, fewer than 750 healthy bone marrow donors made up the cohort. Cohort members were all nominally healthy when sampled, although unrecorded immune exposures were likely present. The donor was CMV seronegative and was included in the group of hundreds of seronegative cohort members. Every donor gave a peripheral blood sample, and the peripheral blood mononuclear cells from that sample were used for TCR beta sequencing. The Qiagen DNeasy Blood Extraction Kit was used to extract genomic DNA from the blood cell samples. Library preparation employed the immunoSEQ multiplex PCR assay. For the multiplex PCR, a mixture combining 60 forward primers for TCR Vbeta segments and 13 reverse primers for TCR Jbeta segments was used. A multiplex PCR assay on genomic DNA amplified the CDR3 region of rearranged TCR beta genes. The Illumina HiSeq System was used to sequence the amplified TCR beta libraries as 87-base-pair reads. Per the authors' processing: In a later analysis, tens of millions of unique TCR beta chains were counted across the 650 to 700 repertoires, and roughly 10 million of these chains were shared by at least two donors. Raw reads were error-corrected and collapsed into unique sequences with a nearest-neighbor algorithm that merged closely related sequences to remove PCR and sequencing errors. To assign V, D and J gene segments, CDR3 sequences were aligned to IMGT reference sequences. For a sequence to be retained, at least a six-nucleotide match to both a V gene segment and a J gene segment was required. A rearrangement was called productive if the CDR3 had no stop codons and remained in frame with V and J, and every other rearrangement was called non-productive. CDR3 was defined by IMGT convention, running from the second conserved V-encoded cysteine to the conserved J-encoded phenylalanine. In an earlier analysis of more than 550 of the donors, sequences lacking an unambiguous match to a single V gene segment were excluded. An earlier analysis of 450 to 650 of the donors called V segments functional above 56.7% productive rearrangements and segregating when the between-donor standard deviation exceeded 5%. To diagnose cytomegalovirus status from the catalog of TCR beta chain sequences, a statistical classification framework was built. A later analysis assigned V and J genes by comparing TCR nucleotide sequences with IMGT/GENE-DB human TR gene sequences. A later analysis assigned CDR3 sequences and most-parsimonious VDJ recombination scenarios with the TCRdist pipeline. In a later analysis, each TCR beta chain was defined by its CDR3 amino acid sequence together with its V-gene family, and reads without a unique V-gene family were excluded. In a later analysis, several hundred highly shared, low-generation-probability nucleotide sequences were removed to address suspected cross-contamination and a sequencing artifact. In a later analysis, a clonal expansion index was calculated for each public chain from normalized within-repertoire ranks of inferred template counts. Generation probabilities in a later analysis came from a VDJ recombination model fitted to out-of-frame rearrangements, and those results were checked against IGoR. In a later analysis, hypergeometric tests were used to score TCR-TCR, TCR-HLA and TCR-CMV co-occurrence, with a repertoire-size bias correction applied to TCR pairs. In a later analysis, false discovery rates were estimated by permuting HLA or CMV assignments 20 times. In a later analysis, co-occurring TCRs were grouped using DBSCAN, and TCRdist sequence similarity was added for clustering within HLA-allele-positive subsets. Repertoires with fewer than 30,000 or more than 120,000 public chains, plus five repertoires with anomalous nucleotide sharing, were excluded from co-occurrence clustering. TCRdb retrieved this table from immuneACCESS and kept in-frame rearrangements only. Not all clones are present; in checked studies, unresolved V genes account for under half, and no reason is known for the remainder. V, J and clone size are taken as reported in that table, and D and trimming were inferred from the DNA itself. The table for this sample lists roughly 80,000 clones; 80% of them were counted only once. 1.1% of the sample rests with the top ten.

The receptor was isolated from a male donor in good health and CMV-seronegative. Sequencing was performed on PBMCs.

The nucleotide sequence reads as follows: TGTGCCAGCAGCCCGGGACTAATCTCCTACAATGAGCAGTTCTTC. Translated, it gives CASSPGLISYNEQFF. The rearrangement joined TRBV5-4 to TRBJ2-1; the central 7 bases match TRBD2. CDR1 and CDR2, looked up from the germline V gene (reference sequence), are SGHNT and YYREEE. Including cysteine and phenylalanine, the CDR3 has 15 amino acids. Only the CDR3 portion is preserved as DNA: 45 bases, with reading frame beginning at the first base. V lost 4 bases and J lost 0 bases, and the count of bases not matched to a germline gene is 4.